This T cell receptor beta chain was identified in a study of blood T cell repertoires in COVID-19. Study context: From the United States, Italy and Spain came samples of acute and convalescent COVID-19. PBMCs, B-cell-depleted T cells, or T cells were the source of the cDNA or gDNA that made up the material.

In the authors' methods: From reference gene primer amplification, estimates of nucleated cell counts were derived. Profiling relied on immunoSEQ multiplex PCR, and the TCRdb table lists in-frame clones only, not all of them. The D gene and trimming were derived from the DNA, and the V and J assignments and clone size from that table. The profile shows around 100,000 clones, approximately 86% of them singletons. Only a few counts were recorded for this clone. The clonotype was recovered from a man aged 45-65 years with active or convalescent COVID-19. The sample comprised peripheral blood.

CDR3 residues: CAAPGLAVAVEQFF. The CDR3 bases are TGTGCCGCACCGGGACTAGCAGTAGCAGTTGAGCAGTTCTTC. The rearrangement links TRBV24-1 to TRBJ2-1, with 9 bases matching TRBD2. The CDR3 is made up of 14 amino acids. Germline V gives CDR1 KGHDR, CDR2 SFDVKD. The ends lost 12 bases at V and 9 bases at J; junction bases unmatched: 14.